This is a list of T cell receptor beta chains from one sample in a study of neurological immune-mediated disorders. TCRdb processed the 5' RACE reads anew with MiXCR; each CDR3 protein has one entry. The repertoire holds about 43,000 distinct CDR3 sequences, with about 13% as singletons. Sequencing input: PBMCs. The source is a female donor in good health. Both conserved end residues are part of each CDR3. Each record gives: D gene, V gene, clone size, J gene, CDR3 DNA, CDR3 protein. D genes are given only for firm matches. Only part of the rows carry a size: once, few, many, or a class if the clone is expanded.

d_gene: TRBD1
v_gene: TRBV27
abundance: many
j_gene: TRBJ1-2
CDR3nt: TGTGCCAGCAGTTTTCAGGCCGTGACAGGGGAGGGCTATGGCTACACCTTC
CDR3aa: CASSFQAVTGEGYGYTF

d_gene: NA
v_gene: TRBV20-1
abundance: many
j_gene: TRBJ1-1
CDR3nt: TGCAGTGCTAGACCTCCCGACGGGGTCCCTAACACTGAAGCTTTCTTT
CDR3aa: CSARPPDGVPNTEAFF

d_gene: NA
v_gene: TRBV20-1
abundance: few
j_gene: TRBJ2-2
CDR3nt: TGCAGTGCTAGGAGAGCGGATACTAACACCGGGGAGCTGTTTTTT
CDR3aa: CSARRADTNTGELFF

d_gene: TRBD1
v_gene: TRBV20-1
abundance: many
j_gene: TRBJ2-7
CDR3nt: TGCAGTGCTAGAAGGACAGGGGGCGTATTCGCCTTC
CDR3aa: CSARRTGGVFAF

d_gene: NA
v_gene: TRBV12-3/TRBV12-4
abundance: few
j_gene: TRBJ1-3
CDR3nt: TGTGCCAGCAATATCGGTGGGGCTTCTGGAAACACCATATATTTT
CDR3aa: CASNIGGASGNTIYF

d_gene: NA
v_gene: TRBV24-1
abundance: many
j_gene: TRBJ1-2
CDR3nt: TGTGCCACCAGTGAGTCAGGGAACTATGGCTACACCTTC
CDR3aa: CATSESGNYGYTF

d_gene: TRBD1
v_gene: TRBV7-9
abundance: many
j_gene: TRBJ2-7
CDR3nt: TGTGCCAGCAGGTATATCGGGACAGGCACCTACGAGCAGTACTTC
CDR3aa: CASRYIGTGTYEQYF

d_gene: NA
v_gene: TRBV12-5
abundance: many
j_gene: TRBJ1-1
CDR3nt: TGTGCTAGTGGTTTGGAGGTGGGGGGAGCTTTCTTT
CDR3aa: CASGLEVGGAFF

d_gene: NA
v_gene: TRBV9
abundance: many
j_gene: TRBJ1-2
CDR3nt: TGTGCCAGCAGCGTAGGGTGGGCCCCAACTGTCTATGGCTACACCTTC
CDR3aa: CASSVGWAPTVYGYTF

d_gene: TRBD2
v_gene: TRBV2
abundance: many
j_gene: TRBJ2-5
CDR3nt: TGTGCCAGCAGAAGATTGGGGACTAGCGGGACAGTTGGAGAGACCCAGTACTTC
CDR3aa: CASRRLGTSGTVGETQYF

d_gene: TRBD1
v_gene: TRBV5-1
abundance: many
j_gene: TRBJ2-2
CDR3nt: TGCGCCAGCAGCTTACAGGGGGCAGCGAACACCGGGGAGCTGTTTTTT
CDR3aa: CASSLQGAANTGELFF

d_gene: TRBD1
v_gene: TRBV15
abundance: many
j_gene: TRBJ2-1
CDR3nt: TGTGCCACCAGCGGGACAGCACCCTACAATGAGCAGTTCTTC
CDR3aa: CATSGTAPYNEQFF

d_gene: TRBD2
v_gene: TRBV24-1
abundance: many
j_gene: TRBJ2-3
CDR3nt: TGTGCCACCAGTGGGGGACTAGAGGATACGCAGTATTTT
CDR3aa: CATSGGLEDTQYF

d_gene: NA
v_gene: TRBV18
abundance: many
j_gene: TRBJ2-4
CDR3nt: TGTGCCAGCTCACCCGGGACCCTAGACATTCAGTACTTC
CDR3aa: CASSPGTLDIQYF

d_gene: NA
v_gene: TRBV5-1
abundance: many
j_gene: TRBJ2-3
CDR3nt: TGCGCCAGCAGCTCCCCGGACAGCACAGATACGCAGTATTTT
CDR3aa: CASSSPDSTDTQYF

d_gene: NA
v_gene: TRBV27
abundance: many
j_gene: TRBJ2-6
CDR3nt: TGTGCCAGCAGTCAAAACAGGGCTGGGGCCAACGTCCTGACTTTC
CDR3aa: CASSQNRAGANVLTF

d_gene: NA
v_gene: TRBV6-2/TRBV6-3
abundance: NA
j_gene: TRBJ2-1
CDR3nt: TGTGCCAGCAGTCCCCCAAATGAATTCGGAGAGCAGTTCTTC
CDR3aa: CASSPPNEFGEQFF

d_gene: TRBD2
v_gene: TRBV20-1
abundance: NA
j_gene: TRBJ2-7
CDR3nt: TGCAGTGCACTGACTAGCGGTCCTACTGAGGAGCAGTACTTC
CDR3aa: CSALTSGPTEEQYF

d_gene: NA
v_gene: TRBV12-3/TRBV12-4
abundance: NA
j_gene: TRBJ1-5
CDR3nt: TGTGCCAGCAGTTTAACGGGGGCAGGCAATCAGCCACAGAATTTT
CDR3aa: CASSLTGAGNQPQNF

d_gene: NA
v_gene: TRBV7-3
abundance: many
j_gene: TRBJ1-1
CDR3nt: TGTGCCAGCAGCCGCGGCGGGGGGAACACTGAAGCTTTCTTT
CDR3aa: CASSRGGGNTEAFF

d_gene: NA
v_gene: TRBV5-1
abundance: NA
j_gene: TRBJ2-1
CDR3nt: TGCGCCAGCAGCTCGGGACTCGCTTACAATGAGCAGTTCTTC
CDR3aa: CASSSGLAYNEQFF

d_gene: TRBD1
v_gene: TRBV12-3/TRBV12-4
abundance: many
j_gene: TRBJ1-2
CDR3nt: TGTGCCAGCAGACGGACAGGGGGCGCGGGCTACACCTTC
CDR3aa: CASRRTGGAGYTF

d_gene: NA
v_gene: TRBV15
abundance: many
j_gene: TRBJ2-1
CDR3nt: TGTGCCACCAGCACGGAAGCGGAGGGAGCCTACAATGAGCAGTTCTTC
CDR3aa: CATSTEAEGAYNEQFF

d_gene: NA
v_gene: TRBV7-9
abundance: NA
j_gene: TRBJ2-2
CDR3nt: TGTGCCAGCAGCGCCAGCGGGAGCTGGACAGGGGAGCTGTCTTTT
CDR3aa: CASSASGSWTGELSF